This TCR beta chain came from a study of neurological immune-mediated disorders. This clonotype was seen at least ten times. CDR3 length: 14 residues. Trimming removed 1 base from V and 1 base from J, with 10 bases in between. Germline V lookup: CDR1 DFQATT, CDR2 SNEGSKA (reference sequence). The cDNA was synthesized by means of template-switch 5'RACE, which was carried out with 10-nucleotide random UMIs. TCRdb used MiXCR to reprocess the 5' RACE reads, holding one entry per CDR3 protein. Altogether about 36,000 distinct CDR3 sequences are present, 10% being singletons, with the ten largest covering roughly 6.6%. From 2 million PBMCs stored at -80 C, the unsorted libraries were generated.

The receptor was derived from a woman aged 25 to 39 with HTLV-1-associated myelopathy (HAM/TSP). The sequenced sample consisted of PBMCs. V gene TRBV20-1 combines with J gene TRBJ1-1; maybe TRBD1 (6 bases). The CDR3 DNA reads TGCAGTGCTAGAGCGGGACACCGGAACACTGAAGCTTTCTTT. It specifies CSARAGHRNTEAFF.